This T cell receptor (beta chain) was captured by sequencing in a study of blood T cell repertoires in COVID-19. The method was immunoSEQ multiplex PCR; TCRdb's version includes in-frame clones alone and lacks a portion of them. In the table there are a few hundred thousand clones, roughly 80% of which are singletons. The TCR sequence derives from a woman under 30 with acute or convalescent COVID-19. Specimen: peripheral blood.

Written as DNA, the CDR3 is TGTGCCTGGAGGGGGCAGCCCCAAGAGACCCAGTACTTC. This sequence encodes CAWRGQPQETQYF. The genes are TRBV30 and TRBJ2-5; a possible D gene is TRBD1 (5 bases). This CDR3 comprises 13 residues. The V gene's germline CDR1 is GTSNPN and CDR2 SVGIG (reference sequence). V was pared by 3 bases and J by 1 base, with 9 bases between.